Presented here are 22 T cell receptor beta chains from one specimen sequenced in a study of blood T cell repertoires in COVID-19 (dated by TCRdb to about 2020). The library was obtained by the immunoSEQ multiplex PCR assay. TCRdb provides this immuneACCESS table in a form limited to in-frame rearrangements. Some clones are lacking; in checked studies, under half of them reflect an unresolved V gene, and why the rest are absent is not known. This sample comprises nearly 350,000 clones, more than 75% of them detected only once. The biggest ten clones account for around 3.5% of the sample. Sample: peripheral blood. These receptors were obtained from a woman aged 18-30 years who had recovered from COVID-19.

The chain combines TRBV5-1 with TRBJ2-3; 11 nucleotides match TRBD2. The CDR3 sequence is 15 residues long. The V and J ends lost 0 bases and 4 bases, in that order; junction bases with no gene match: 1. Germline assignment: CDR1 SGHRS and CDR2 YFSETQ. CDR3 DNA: TGCGCCAGCAGCTTGGGGACTAGCGGGTCAGATACGCAGTATTTT. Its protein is CASSLGTSGSDTQYF.

The CDR3 loop is CASSSSGDYNEQFF. DNA for the CDR3: TGTGCCAGCAGCTCTAGCGGGGATTACAATGAGCAGTTCTTC. The chain joins TRBV11-3 to TRBJ2-1, with 9 bases that match TRBD2. Germline V gives CDR1 SGHNT, CDR2 YENEEA. Unmatched junction bases numbered 2, after V lost 4 bases and J lost 4 bases. The CDR3 loop spans 14 amino acids. Using reference TRBV11-3 and TRBJ2-1 for the parts outside the CDR3, the full variable domain is EAGVVQSPRYKIIEKKQPVAFWCNPISGHNTLYWYLQNLGQGPELLIRYENEEAVDDSQLPKDRFSAERLKGVDSTLKIQPAELGDSAVYLCASSSSGDYNEQFFGPGTRLTVL.

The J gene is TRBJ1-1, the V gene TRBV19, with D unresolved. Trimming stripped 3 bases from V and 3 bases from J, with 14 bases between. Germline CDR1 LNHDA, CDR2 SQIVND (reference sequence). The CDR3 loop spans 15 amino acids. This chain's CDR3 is CASSIGEGLDTEAFF. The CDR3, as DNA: TGTGCCAGTAGTATTGGTGAGGGTTTGGACACTGAAGCTTTCTTT.

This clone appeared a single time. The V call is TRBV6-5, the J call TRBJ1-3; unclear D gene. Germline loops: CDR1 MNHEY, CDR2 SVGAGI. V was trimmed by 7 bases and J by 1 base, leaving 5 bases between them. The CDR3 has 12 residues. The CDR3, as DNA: TGTGCCAGCACGGGTTCTGGAAACACCATATATTTT. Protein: CASTGSGNTIYF.

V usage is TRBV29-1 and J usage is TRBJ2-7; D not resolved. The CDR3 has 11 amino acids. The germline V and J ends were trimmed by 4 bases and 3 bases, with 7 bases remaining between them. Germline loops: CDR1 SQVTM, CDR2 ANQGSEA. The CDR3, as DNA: TGCAGCGTTGTTCAGAACTACGAGCAGTACGTC. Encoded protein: CSVVQNYEQYV.

In DNA, the CDR3 is TGTGCCAGCAGCTGGACTAGCGGGAGGGCAGGGGAGCAGTACGTC. Amino acid sequence: CASSWTSGRAGEQYV. This sequence joins TRBV7-2 and TRBJ2-7; 15 nucleotides agree with TRBD2. J gave up 7 bases and V 4 bases, and 5 bases lay outside the gene matches. There are 15 residues in the CDR3. Per the germline V gene, CDR1 is SGHTA and CDR2 is FQGNSA.

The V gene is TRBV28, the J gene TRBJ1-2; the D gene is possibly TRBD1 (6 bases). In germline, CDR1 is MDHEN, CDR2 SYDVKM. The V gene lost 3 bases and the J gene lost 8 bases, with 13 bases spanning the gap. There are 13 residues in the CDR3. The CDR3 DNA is TGTGCCAGCAGTTTCCAGGGGTGGGACGGCTACACCTTC. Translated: CASSFQGWDGYTF.

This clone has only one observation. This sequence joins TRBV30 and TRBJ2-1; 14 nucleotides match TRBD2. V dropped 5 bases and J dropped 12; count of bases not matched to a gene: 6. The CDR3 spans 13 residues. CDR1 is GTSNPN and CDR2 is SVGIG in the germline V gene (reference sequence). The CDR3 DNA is TGTGCCTGGGAGACTAGCGGGAGGGCCCTGCAGTTCTTC. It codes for CAWETSGRALQFF. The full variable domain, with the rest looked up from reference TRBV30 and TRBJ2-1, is SQTIHQWPATLVQPVGSPLSLECTVEGTSNPNLYWYRQAAGRGLQLLFYSVGIGQISSEVPQNLSASRPQDRQFILSSKKLLLSDSGFYLCAWETSGRALQFFGPGTRLTVL.

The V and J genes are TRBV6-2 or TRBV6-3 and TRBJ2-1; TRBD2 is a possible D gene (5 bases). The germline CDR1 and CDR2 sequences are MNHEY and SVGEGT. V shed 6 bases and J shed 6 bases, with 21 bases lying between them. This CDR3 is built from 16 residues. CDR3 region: CASSPRLDSAPNEQFF. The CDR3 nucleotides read TGTGCCAGCAGCCCCAGACTGGACTCTGCGCCCAATGAGCAGTTCTTC.

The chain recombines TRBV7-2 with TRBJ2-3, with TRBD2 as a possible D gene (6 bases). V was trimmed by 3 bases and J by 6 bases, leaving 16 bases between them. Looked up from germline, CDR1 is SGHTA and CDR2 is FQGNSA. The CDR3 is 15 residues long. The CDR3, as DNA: TGTGCCAGCAGCTTTTCCGGGAATGGGGGGGATACGCAGTATTTT. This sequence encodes CASSFSGNGGDTQYF.

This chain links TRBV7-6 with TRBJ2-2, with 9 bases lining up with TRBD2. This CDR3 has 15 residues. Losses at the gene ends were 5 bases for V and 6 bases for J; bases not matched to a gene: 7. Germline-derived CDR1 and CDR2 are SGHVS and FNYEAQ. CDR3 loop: CASSRLGLAPGELFF. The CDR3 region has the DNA TGTGCCAGCAGCCGACTCGGACTAGCGCCCGGGGAGCTGTTTTTT.

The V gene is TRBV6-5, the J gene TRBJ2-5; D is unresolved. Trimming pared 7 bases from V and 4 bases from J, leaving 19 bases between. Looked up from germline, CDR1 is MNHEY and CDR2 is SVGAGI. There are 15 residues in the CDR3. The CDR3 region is CASTLRRFFPETQYF. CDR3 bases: TGTGCCAGCACCCTACGGCGGTTTTTCCCAGAGACCCAGTACTTC.

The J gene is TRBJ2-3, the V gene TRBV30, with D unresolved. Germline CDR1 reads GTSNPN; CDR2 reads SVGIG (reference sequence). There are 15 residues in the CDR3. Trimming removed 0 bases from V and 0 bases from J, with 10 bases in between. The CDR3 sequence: CAWSVLSASTDTQYF. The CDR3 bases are TGTGCCTGGAGTGTACTCAGCGCGAGCACAGATACGCAGTATTTT.

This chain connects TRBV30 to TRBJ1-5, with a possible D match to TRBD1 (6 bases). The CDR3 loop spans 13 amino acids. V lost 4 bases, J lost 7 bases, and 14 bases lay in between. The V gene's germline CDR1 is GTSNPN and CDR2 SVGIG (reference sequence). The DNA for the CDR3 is TGTGCCTGGACCGACAGGCCAGGGCAGCCCCAGCATTTT. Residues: CAWTDRPGQPQHF. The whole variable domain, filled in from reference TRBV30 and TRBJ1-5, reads SQTIHQWPATLVQPVGSPLSLECTVEGTSNPNLYWYRQAAGRGLQLLFYSVGIGQISSEVPQNLSASRPQDRQFILSSKKLLLSDSGFYLCAWTDRPGQPQHFGDGTRLSIL.

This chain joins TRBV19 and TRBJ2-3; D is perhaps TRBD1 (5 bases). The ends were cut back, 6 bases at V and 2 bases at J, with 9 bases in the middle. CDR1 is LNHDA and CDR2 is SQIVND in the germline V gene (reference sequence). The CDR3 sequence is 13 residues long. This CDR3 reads CASSDRNTDTQYF. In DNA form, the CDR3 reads TGTGCCAGTAGCGACAGAAACACAGATACGCAGTATTTT.

The CDR3 nucleotides are TGTGCCACCGGGGGGGGACAGGGTAGCAATCAGCCCCAGCATTTT. Translation gives CATGGGQGSNQPQHF. The chain joins TRBV19 to TRBJ1-5; 9 bases align to TRBD1. The V gene's germline CDR1 is LNHDA and CDR2 SQIVND (reference sequence). After removal of 10 bases from V and 0 bases from J, the junction contained 7 bases not matched to a gene. The length of the CDR3 is 15 residues.

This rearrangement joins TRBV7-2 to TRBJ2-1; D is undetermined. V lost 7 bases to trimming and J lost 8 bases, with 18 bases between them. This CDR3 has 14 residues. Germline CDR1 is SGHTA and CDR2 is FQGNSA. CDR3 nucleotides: TGTGCCAGCACTGAACGGCACGGGTATTATGAGCAGTTCTTC. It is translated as CASTERHGYYEQFF.

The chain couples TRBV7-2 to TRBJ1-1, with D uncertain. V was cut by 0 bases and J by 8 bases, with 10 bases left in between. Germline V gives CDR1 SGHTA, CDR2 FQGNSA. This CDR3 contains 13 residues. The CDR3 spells CASSLARRMEAFF. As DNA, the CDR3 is TGTGCCAGCAGCTTAGCGAGGCGGATGGAAGCTTTCTTT.

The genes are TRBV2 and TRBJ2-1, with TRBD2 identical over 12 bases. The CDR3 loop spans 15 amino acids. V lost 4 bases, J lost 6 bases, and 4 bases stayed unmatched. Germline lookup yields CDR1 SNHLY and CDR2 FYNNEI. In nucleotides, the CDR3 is TGTGCCAGCAGTGGAGCTAGCGGGAGGGGCAATGAGCAGTTCTTC. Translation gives CASSGASGRGNEQFF. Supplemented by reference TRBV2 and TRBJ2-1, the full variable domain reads EPEVTQTPSHQVTQMGQEVILRCVPISNHLYFYWYRQILGQKVEFLVSFYNNEISEKSEIFDDQFSVERPDGSNFTLKIRSTKLEDSAMYFCASSGASGRGNEQFFGPGTRLTVL.

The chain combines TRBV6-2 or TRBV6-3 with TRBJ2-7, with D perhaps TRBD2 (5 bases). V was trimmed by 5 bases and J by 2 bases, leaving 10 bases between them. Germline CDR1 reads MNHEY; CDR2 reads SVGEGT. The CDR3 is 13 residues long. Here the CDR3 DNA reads TGTGCCAGCAGTCCCCGGGGTCCCTACGAGCAGTACGTC. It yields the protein CASSPRGPYEQYV.

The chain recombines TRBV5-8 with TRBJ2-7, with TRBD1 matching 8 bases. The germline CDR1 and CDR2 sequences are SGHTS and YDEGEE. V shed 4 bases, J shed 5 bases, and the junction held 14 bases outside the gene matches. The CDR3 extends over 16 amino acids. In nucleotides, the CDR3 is TGTGCCAGCAGCAATAATAAGGACAGGGATGATCACGAGCAGTACGTC. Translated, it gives CASSNNKDRDDHEQYV.

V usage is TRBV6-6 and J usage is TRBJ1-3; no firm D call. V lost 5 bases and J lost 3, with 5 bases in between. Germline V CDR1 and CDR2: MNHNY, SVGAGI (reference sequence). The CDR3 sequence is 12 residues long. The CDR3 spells CASSPGGNTIYF. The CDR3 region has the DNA TGTGCCAGCAGTCCCGGTGGAAACACCATATATTTT.